This T cell receptor (beta chain) is drawn from a study of cytomegalovirus exposure and HLA in healthy donors. Study background: The 95 to 150 validation repertoires used the same platform as the 650 to 850 first-cohort repertoires, a later analysis reported.

Germline V gives CDR1 MGHRA, CDR2 YSYEKL. CDR3 length: 15 residues. V gave up 3 bases and J gave up 5 bases, with 14 bases separating them. General study points: Most TCR sequences were uncommon, yet certain public TCRs appeared in many donors.

About this clone: No antigen is known for it.

The protocol was immunoSEQ multiplex PCR, while the TCRdb copy is restricted to in-frame clones and leaves out a portion. Of about 140,000 clones in the sample, roughly 89% were seen once. Donors were drawn from the approximately 120-subject validation cohort, separate from the 666-subject first cohort. This sequence originates from a man aged 18 to 29 in good health and CMV-seropositive. The chain carries TRBV4-1 and TRBJ2-1; weak D call: TRBD2 (6 bases). Sequencing was carried out using PBMCs. The CDR3 loop is CASSQSGTEDNEQFF. The CDR3, as DNA: TGCGCCAGCAGCCAGTCCGGGACTGAAGACAATGAGCAGTTCTTC.